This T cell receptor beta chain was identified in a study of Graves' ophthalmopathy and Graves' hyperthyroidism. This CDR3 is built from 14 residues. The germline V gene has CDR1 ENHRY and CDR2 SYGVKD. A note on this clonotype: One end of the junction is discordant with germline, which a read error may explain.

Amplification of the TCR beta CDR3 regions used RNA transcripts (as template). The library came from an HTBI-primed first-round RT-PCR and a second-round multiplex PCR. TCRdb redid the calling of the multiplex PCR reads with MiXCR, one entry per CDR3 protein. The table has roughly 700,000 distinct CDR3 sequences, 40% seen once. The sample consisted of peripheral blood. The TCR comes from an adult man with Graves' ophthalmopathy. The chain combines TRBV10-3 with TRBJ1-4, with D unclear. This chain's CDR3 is CASSYSRSNEKLSF. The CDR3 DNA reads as TGTGCCAGCAGTTACTCAAGGAGTAATGAAAAACTGTCTTTT.